The 12 T cell receptor beta chains below were found in one sample sequenced in a study of T cells in Graves' hyperthyroidism and ophthalmopathy. TCR beta CDR3 regions were amplified from RNA transcripts. First-round RT-PCR of the TCR CDR3 relied on the HTBI primer set. In TCRdb, the multiplex PCR reads were re-called with MiXCR into one record per CDR3 protein. The sample lists hundreds of thousands of distinct CDR3 sequences; about 14% were seen once. The sequenced material came from blood. The receptors were gathered from a woman in her forties or fifties with Graves' ophthalmopathy.

Notes on this clonotype: Given the absence of the conserved phenylalanine or tryptophan at the CDR3 end, a read error is likely. The chain combines TRBV28 with TRBJ2-1, with TRBD2 identical over 9 bases. V dropped 6 bases and J dropped 7; count of bases not matched to a gene: 13. This CDR3 is 16 amino acids long. The germline CDR1 and CDR2 sequences are MDHEN and SYDVKM. CDR3 sequence: CASSLWETSGWNEQFL. The DNA of the CDR3 is TGTGCCAGCAGCTTGTGGGAGACTAGCGGTTGGAATGAGCAGTTCCTC.

This clonotype was detected ten times or more. The rearrangement uses TRBV7-3 and TRBJ1-6; no reliable D call. This CDR3 region has 15 residues. Germline-derived CDR1 and CDR2 are SGHTA and FQGTGA. Trimming removed 2 bases from V and 0 bases from J, with 5 bases in between. CDR3 residues: CASSLESSYNSPLHF. CDR3 DNA sequence: TGTGCCAGCAGCTTAGAAAGCTCCTATAATTCACCCCTCCACTTT.

At least ten counts were recorded for this clonotype. The chain uses TRBV20-1 and TRBJ2-7, with D possibly TRBD2 on 6 matching bases. CDR1 is DFQATT and CDR2 is SNEGSKA in the germline V gene (reference sequence). The CDR3 spans 13 residues. V was cut by 4 bases and J by 3 bases, with 13 bases left in between. The CDR3 loop reads CSATGTGNYEQYF. CDR3 in DNA: TGCAGTGCTACTGGGACTGGAAACTACGAGCAGTACTTC.

This clonotype was detected ten times or more. The V gene is TRBV2, the J gene TRBJ2-7; no reliable D call. The V gene lost 3 bases and the J gene lost 0 bases, with 6 bases spanning the gap. Germline V gives CDR1 SNHLY, CDR2 FYNNEI. This CDR3 contains 13 residues. Here the CDR3 reads CASSEGFSYEQYF. The CDR3 DNA follows: TGTGCCAGCAGTGAGGGGTTCTCCTACGAGCAGTACTTC.

In its sample, this clonotype was seen many times. The V call is TRBV24-1, the J call TRBJ2-5; TRBD1 is a possible D gene (6 bases). V lost 5 bases, J lost 5 bases, and 11 bases lay in between. Per the germline V gene, CDR1 is KGHDR and CDR2 is SFDVKD. There are 13 residues in the CDR3. In DNA, the CDR3 is TGTGCCACCAGTGGAGGGGGATCGGAGACCCAGTACTTC. Protein: CATSGGGSETQYF.

In this sample, this clonotype turned up many times. This chain joins TRBV7-2 and TRBJ2-7; the D gene is possibly TRBD2 (6 bases). The CDR3 loop spans 15 amino acids. Trimming left V 1 base short and J 6 bases short, with 16 bases between. Germline V gene lookup returns CDR1 SGHTA and CDR2 FQGNSA. The CDR3 is CASSLGGTRRLEQYF. DNA for the CDR3: TGTGCCAGCAGCTTAGGCGGGACTCGCCGGCTCGAGCAGTACTTC.

This clonotype has at least ten counts. J is TRBJ1-4 and V is TRBV2, with TRBD1 as a possible D gene (6 bases). Per the germline V gene, CDR1 is SNHLY and CDR2 is FYNNEI. Trimming took 0 bases from V and 7 from J, leaving 15 bases between them. There are 16 residues in the CDR3. The CDR3, as DNA: TGTGCCAGCAGTGAAGCCCAGGGAGGGGGTCGTGAAAAACTGTTTTTT. Its translation is CASSEAQGGGREKLFF. Variable domain in full (rest from reference TRBV2 and TRBJ1-4): EPEVTQTPSHQVTQMGQEVILRCVPISNHLYFYWYRQILGQKVEFLVSFYNNEISEKSEIFDDQFSVERPDGSNFTLKIRSTKLEDSAMYFCASSEAQGGGREKLFFGSGTQLSVL.

This clonotype has only a few counts. The rearrangement uses TRBV12-3 or TRBV12-4 and TRBJ2-1, with 8 bases that match TRBD2. The CDR3 length is 15 residues. V lost 5 bases, J lost 3 bases, and 6 bases stayed unmatched. The CDR3 DNA sequence: TGTGCCAGCAGTCCATTAGCGGGGATCTACAATGAGCAGTTCTTC. The encoded protein is CASSPLAGIYNEQFF.

This clonotype showed up just a few times. This chain connects TRBV15 to TRBJ2-1; 9 bases are shared with TRBD2. The CDR3 spans 17 residues. Trimming at V came to 3 bases and at J to 6 bases, leaving 12 bases not matched to a gene. CDR1 is LNHNV, CDR2 YYDKDF, per germline (reference sequence). CDR3 sequence: CATSSNQGRAGGNEQFF. As DNA, the CDR3 is TGTGCCACCAGCAGCAATCAGGGCAGAGCGGGAGGCAATGAGCAGTTCTTC. Variable domain in full (rest from reference TRBV15 and TRBJ2-1): DAMVIQNPRYQVTQFGKPVTLSCSQTLNHNVMYWYQQKSSQAPKLLFHYYDKDFNNEADTPDNFQSRRPNTSFCFLDIRSPGLGDTAMYLCATSSNQGRAGGNEQFFGPGTRLTVL.

This clonotype was counted ten times or more. The chain has TRBV7-8 and TRBJ1-5; a weak D match, TRBD1 (5 bases). Germline assignment: CDR1 SGHVS and CDR2 FQNEAQ. V lost 3 bases and J 4 bases, leaving 16 bases between the germline ends. This CDR3 region has 16 residues. CDR3 in amino acids: CASSFSVWQGNQPQHF. CDR3 coding DNA: TGTGCCAGCAGCTTTTCCGTTTGGCAGGGAAATCAGCCCCAGCATTTT.

V gene TRBV19 combines with J gene TRBJ2-7; the D gene is possibly TRBD2 (5 bases). The CDR3 has 12 residues. Germline-derived CDR1 and CDR2 are LNHDA and SQIVND (reference sequence). Trimming pared 5 bases from V and 3 bases from J, leaving 8 bases between. CDR3 nucleotide sequence: TGTGCCAGTAGTGAGGGCGGCTACGAGCAGTACTTC. As protein: CASSEGGYEQYF.

Details on this clonotype: A read error may be the cause here, since a much bigger clone is one base away. The chain links TRBV15 to TRBJ2-1; 12 nucleotides agree with TRBD2. The germline gives CDR1 LNHNV, CDR2 YYDKDF (reference sequence). The CDR3 is 17 residues long. With 6 bases clipped from V and 4 bases from J, the junction kept 10 bases outside the gene matches. The CDR3 loop reads CATRREAGTSGYNEQFF. The DNA for the CDR3 is TGTGCCACCAGAAGGGAAGCCGGGACTAGCGGGTACAATGAGCAGTTCTTC.